The 6 T cell receptor beta chains below were found in one sample sequenced in a study of CD8 T cells in ankylosing spondylitis. Findings and caveats of the study: Characteristic of ankylosing spondylitis blood, it appeared, was a TCR beta motif comprising roughly 8 highly homologous variants.

The antigens of these receptors remain unknown. TCRdb processed the 5' RACE reads anew with MiXCR; each CDR3 protein has one entry. This table has 650,000 to 800,000 distinct CDR3 sequences, about 20% appearing once. The material sequenced was blood, either unsorted or a sorted T cell fraction (not recorded which). All receptors come from a male donor with ankylosing spondylitis.

In its sample, this clonotype was seen many times. The CDR3 loop reads CASSLPGAGYTF. The CDR3 coding sequence is TGTGCCAGCAGTTTACCGGGGGCGGGCTACACCTTC. This chain uses TRBV12-3 or TRBV12-4 with TRBJ1-2, with a tentative D call TRBD1 (6 bases). V lost 2 bases, J lost 8 bases, and 9 bases lay in between. The CDR3 has 12 residues.

This clonotype was recorded a few times. V usage is TRBV5-1 and J usage is TRBJ2-7; TRBD2 might be the D (7 bases). Per germline, CDR1 SGHRS and CDR2 YFSETQ. V gave up 3 bases and J gave up 3 bases, with 16 bases separating them. This CDR3 is built from 15 residues. CDR3 nucleotides: TGCGCCAGCAGCTCGGGGGGCGGCGGAGACTACGAGCAGTACTTC. Protein product: CASSSGGGGDYEQYF.

The chain combines TRBV14 with TRBJ1-1; D gene ambiguous. Germline V gene sequence: CDR1 SGHDN, CDR2 FVKESK. This CDR3 is built from 15 residues. Trimming removed 1 base from V and 4 bases from J, with 13 bases in between. The CDR3 loop reads CASSQVEPYVTEAFF. Here the CDR3 DNA reads TGTGCCAGCAGCCAAGTTGAGCCGTATGTCACTGAAGCTTTCTTT.

This clonotype was seen more than once but under ten times. The V and J genes are TRBV20-1 and TRBJ2-3; D gene uncertain. This CDR3 spans 16 amino acids. Trimming shortened V by 3 bases and J by 0 bases, and 16 bases separated the two germline ends. CDR1 DFQATT and CDR2 SNEGSKA come from the germline V gene (reference sequence). The CDR3: CSASPSATPSTDTQYF. CDR3 bases: TGCAGTGCTAGCCCCTCAGCCACCCCTAGCACAGATACGCAGTATTTT.

This sequence joins TRBV14 and TRBJ2-7; D is perhaps TRBD2 (5 bases). This CDR3 is 14 amino acids long. The V gene lost 3 bases and the J gene lost 4 bases, with 13 bases spanning the gap. CDR1 is SGHDN, CDR2 FVKESK, per germline. Here the CDR3 reads CASSQDRGLYEQYF. CDR3 nucleotides: TGTGCCAGCAGCCAGGACCGAGGGTTATACGAGCAGTACTTC.

This sequence joins TRBV7-9 and TRBJ2-7; the match to TRBD2 covers 13 bases. Germline loops: CDR1 SEHNR, CDR2 FQNEAQ (reference sequence). The V gene end was trimmed by 3 bases and the J gene end by 6 bases; junction bases not matched to a gene: 8. The CDR3 runs to 16 residues. The DNA of the CDR3 is TGTGCCAGCAGCTTCTTAGGACTAGCGGGAGATCGCGAGCAGTACTTC. The encoded protein is CASSFLGLAGDREQYF.